Reported below is one TCR beta chain. What this receptor recognizes is not known. Base qualities are not provided; no much larger clone lies one nucleotide away. This record belongs to a study of response to subunit inactivated influenza vaccine (dated by TCRdb to 2016 to 2018). In the study overall: Deep quantitative T cell receptor repertoire profiling was used in the study to track responses to a trivalent subunit inactivated influenza vaccine. Overall study outcomes, separate from this receptor: The authors proposed that each seasonal influenza vaccination may bring in only a limited number of new T cells.

The protocol used for the library was RT-PCR. The instrument given in TCRdb is Illumina HiSeq 2500. In-frame beta chains were kept once TCRdb had trimmed the public reads at Q25 with fastp and called clones with MiXCR. When rows share a CDR3 protein, they turn into one entry using the most common DNA and genes. Present in this sample are over 800,000 distinct CDR3 sequences, over 20% of which were seen just once. 9.5% to 13% of the sample rests with the top ten. The origin of this receptor is a man aged 45-60 years who received an inactivated influenza vaccine. Donor details come from another sample of the same person, matched by shared clones. This specimen consisted of PBMCs from blood, obtained less than 6 days after vaccination.

The sequence in DNA is TGTGCCAGCAGCCCCCTTACGGCGGGCGTGGGCACCGGGGAGCTGTTTTTT. This sequence encodes CASSPLTAGVGTGELFF. In this chain, TRBV7-6 is recombined with TRBJ2-2; TRBD2 is a possible D gene, resting on 5 matching bases. The CDR3 starts with the cysteine, ends with the phenylalanine, and has 17 residues. Only the CDR3 portion is preserved as DNA: 51 bases, with reading frame beginning at the first base. V loses 5 bases of germline sequence and J loses 4 bases, and the interval between the two ends is 20 bases. For CDR1 and CDR2, the germline V gene lists SGHVS and FNYEAQ.